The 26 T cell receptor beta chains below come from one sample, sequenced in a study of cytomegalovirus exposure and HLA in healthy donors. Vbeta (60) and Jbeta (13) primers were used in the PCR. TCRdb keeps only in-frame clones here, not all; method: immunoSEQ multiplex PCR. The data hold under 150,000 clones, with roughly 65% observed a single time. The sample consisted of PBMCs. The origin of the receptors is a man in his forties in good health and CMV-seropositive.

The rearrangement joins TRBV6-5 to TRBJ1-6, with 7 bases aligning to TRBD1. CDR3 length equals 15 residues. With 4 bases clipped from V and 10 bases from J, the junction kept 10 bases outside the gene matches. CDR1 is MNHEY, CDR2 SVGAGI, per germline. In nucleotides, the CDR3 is TGTGCCAGCAGTTTGGACAGGCCACATAGATCACCCCTCCACTTT. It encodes CASSLDRPHRSPLHF.

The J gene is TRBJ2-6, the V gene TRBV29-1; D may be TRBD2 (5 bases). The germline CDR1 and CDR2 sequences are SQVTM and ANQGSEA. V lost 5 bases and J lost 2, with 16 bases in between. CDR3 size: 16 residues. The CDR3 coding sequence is TGCAGCGTTCCCACGAGCTCCGGGGCTGGGGCCAACGTCCTGACTTTC. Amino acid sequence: CSVPTSSGAGANVLTF.

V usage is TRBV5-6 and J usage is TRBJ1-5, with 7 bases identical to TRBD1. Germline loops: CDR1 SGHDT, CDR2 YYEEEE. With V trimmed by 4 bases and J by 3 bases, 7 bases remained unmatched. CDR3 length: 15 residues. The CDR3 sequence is CASSSRDSYNQPQHF. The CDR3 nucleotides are TGTGCCAGCAGCAGCCGGGACAGCTACAATCAGCCCCAGCATTTT.

The CDR3, as DNA: TGTGCCAGCAGCCTGGGACAGGGTGGCTCCTATGGCTACACCTTC. As protein: CASSLGQGGSYGYTF. The chain carries TRBV7-2 and TRBJ1-2; 9 bases match TRBD1. This CDR3 contains 15 residues. Unmatched junction bases numbered 8, after V lost 5 bases and J lost 4 bases. Germline CDR1 and CDR2: SGHTA and FQGNSA. Using reference TRBV7-2 and TRBJ1-2 for the parts outside the CDR3, the full variable domain is GAGVSQSPSNKVTEKGKDVELRCDPISGHTALYWYRQSLGQGLEFLIYFQGNSAPDKSGLPSDRFSAERTGGSVSTLTIQRTQQEDSAVYLCASSLGQGGSYGYTFGSGTRLTVV.

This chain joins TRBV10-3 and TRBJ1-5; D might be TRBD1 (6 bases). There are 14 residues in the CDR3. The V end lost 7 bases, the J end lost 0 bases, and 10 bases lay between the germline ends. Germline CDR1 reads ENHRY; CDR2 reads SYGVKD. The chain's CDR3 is CAINGQNSNQPQHF. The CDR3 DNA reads TGTGCCATCAATGGACAGAATAGCAATCAGCCCCAGCATTTT.

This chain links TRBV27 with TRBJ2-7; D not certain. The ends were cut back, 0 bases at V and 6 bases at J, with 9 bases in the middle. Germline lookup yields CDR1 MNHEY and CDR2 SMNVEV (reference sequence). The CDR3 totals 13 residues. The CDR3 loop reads CASSLSLRGEQYF. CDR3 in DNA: TGTGCCAGCAGTTTATCTCTCCGAGGCGAGCAGTACTTC.

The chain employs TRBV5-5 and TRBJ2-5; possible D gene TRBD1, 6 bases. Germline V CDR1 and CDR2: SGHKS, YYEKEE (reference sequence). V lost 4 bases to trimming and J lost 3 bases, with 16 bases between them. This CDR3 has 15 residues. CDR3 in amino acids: CASSPRQDREETQYF. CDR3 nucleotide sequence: TGTGCCAGCAGCCCACGGCAGGACAGAGAAGAGACCCAGTACTTC.

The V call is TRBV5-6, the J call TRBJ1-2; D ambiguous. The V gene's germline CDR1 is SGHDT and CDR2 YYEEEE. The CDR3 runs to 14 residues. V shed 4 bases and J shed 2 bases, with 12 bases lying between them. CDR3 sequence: CASSTARVNYGYTF. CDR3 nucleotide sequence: TGTGCCAGCAGCACGGCCCGGGTAAACTATGGCTACACCTTC.

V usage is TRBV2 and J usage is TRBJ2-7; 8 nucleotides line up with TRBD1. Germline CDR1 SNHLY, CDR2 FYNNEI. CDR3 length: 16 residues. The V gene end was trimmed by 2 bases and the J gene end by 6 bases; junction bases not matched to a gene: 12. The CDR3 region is CASSEMGQGALGEQYF. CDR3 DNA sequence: TGTGCCAGCAGTGAAATGGGGCAGGGGGCCCTAGGCGAGCAGTACTTC.

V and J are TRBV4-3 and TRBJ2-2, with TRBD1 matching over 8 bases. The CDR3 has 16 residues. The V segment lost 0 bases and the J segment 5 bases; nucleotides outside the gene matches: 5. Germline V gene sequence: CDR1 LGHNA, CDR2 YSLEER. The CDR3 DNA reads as TGCGCCAGCAGCCAAGATCACAGGGGGTGGACCGGGGAGCTGTTTTTT. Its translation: CASSQDHRGWTGELFF.

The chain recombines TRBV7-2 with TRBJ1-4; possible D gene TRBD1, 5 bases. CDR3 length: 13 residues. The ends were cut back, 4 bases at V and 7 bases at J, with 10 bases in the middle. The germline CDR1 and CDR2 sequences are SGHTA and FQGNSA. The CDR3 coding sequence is TGTGCCAGCAGCTCGGGGGTTAGTGAAAAACTGTTTTTT. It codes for CASSSGVSEKLFF.

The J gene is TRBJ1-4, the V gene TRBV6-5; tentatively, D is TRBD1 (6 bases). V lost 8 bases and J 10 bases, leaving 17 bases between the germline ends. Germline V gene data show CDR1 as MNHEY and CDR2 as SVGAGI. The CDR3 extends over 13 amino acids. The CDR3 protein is CASSPGGQGKLFF. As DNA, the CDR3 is TGTGCCAGCTCTCCCGGGGGGCAAGGAAAACTGTTTTTT.

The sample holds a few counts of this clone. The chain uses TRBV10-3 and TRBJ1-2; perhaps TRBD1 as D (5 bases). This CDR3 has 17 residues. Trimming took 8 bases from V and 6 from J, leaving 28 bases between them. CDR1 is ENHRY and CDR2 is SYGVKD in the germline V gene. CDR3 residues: CAILDRSYLKGRDGYTF. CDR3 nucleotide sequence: TGTGCCATCTTAGACAGAAGTTACCTAAAGGGCAGAGATGGCTACACCTTC.

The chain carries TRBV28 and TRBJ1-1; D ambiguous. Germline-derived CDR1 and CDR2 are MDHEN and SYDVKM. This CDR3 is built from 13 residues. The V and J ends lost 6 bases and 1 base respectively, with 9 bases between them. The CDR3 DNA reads TGTGCCAGCAGACCTCAACAGAACACTGAAGCTTTCTTT. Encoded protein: CASRPQQNTEAFF.

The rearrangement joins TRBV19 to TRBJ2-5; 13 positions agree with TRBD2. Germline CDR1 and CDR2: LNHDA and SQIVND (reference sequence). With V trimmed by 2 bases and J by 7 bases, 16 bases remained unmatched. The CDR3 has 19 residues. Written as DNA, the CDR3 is TGTGCCAGTAGTATAAGGGGGGGACTAGCGGGATTTCGTGGGACGACCCAGTACTTC. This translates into CASSIRGGLAGFRGTTQYF. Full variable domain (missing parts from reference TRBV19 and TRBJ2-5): DGGITQSPKYLFRKEGQNVTLSCEQNLNHDAMYWYRQDPGQGLRLIYYSQIVNDFQKGDIAEGYSVSREKKESFPLTVTSAQKNPTAFYLCASSIRGGLAGFRGTTQYFGPGTRLLVL.

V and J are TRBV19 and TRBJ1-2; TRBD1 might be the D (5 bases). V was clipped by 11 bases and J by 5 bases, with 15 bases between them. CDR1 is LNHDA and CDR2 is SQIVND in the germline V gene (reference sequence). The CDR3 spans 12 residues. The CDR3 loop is CAAAQGQYGYTF. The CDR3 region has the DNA TGTGCCGCGGCCCAGGGCCAATATGGCTACACCTTC.

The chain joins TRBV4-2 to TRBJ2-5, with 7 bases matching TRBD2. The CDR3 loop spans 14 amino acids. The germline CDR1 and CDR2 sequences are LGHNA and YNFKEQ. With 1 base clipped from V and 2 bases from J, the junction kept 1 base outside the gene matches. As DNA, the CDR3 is TGTGCCAGCAGCCAAGCGGGGGGACAAGAGACCCAGTACTTC. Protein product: CASSQAGGQETQYF.

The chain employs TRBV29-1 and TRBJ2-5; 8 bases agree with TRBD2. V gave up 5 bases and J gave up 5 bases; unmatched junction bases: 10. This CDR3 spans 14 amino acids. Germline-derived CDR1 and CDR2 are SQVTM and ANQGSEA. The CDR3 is CSVSGLGGGETQYF. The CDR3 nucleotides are TGCAGCGTTTCAGGTTTGGGCGGGGGGGAGACCCAGTACTTC.

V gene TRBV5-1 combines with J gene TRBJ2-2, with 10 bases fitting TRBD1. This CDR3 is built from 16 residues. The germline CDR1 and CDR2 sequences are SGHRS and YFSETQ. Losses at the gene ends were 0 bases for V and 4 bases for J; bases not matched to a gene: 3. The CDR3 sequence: CASSLGQGAITGELFF. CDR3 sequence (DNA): TGCGCCAGCAGCTTGGGACAGGGGGCTATCACCGGGGAGCTGTTTTTT.

CDR3 loop: CATSGGRGHNYGYTF. As DNA, the CDR3 is TGTGCCACCAGCGGGGGACGGGGACATAACTATGGCTACACCTTC. The chain links TRBV15 to TRBJ1-2; D may be TRBD1 (6 bases). V shed 5 bases and J shed 1 base, with 14 bases lying between them. The CDR3 covers 15 residues. The germline V gene encodes CDR1 LNHNV and CDR2 YYDKDF (reference sequence).

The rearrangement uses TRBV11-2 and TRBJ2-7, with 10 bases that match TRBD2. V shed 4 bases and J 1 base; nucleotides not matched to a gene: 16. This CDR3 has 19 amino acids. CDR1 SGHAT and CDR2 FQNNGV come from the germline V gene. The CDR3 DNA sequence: TGTGCCAGCAGCTCGTATACTAGCGGGACCGACGTCGGGTCCTACGAGCAGTACTTC. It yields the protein CASSSYTSGTDVGSYEQYF.

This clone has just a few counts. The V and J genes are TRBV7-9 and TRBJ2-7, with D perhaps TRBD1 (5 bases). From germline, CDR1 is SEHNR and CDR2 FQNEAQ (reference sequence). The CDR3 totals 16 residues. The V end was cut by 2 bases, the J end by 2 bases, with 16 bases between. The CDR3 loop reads CASSLQGVSFTYEQYF. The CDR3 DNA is TGTGCCAGCAGCTTACAAGGGGTCTCCTTTACCTACGAGCAGTACTTC. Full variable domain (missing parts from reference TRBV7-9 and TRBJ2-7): DTGVSQNPRHKITKRGQNVTFRCDPISEHNRLYWYRQTLGQGPEFLTYFQNEAQLEKSRLLSDRFSAERPKGSFSTLEIQRTEQGDSAMYLCASSLQGVSFTYEQYFGPGTRLTVT.

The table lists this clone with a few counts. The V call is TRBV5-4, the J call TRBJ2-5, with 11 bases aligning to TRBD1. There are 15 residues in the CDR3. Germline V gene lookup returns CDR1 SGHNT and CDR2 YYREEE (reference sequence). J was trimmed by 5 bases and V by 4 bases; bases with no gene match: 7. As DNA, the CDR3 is TGTGCCAGCAGCCGCGGGGGACAGGGGGTGGAGACCCAGTACTTC. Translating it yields CASSRGGQGVETQYF.

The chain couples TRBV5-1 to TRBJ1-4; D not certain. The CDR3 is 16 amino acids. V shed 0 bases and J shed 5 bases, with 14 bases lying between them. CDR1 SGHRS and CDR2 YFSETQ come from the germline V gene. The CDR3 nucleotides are TGCGCCAGCAGCTTGGGTATGGGCTTAAAGAATGAAAAACTGTTTTTT. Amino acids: CASSLGMGLKNEKLFF. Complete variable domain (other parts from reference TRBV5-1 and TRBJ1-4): KAGVTQTPRYLIKTRGQQVTLSCSPISGHRSVSWYQQTPGQGLQFLFEYFSETQRNKGNFPGRFSGRQFSNSRSEMNVSTLELGDSALYLCASSLGMGLKNEKLFFGSGTQLSVL.

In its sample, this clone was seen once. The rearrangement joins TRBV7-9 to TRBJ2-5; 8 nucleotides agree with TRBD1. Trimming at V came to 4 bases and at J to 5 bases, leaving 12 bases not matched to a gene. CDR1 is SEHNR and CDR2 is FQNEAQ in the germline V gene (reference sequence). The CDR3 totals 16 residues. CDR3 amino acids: CASSSAGTGRGETQYF. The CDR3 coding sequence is TGTGCCAGCAGCTCGGCCGGGACAGGAAGGGGGGAGACCCAGTACTTC.

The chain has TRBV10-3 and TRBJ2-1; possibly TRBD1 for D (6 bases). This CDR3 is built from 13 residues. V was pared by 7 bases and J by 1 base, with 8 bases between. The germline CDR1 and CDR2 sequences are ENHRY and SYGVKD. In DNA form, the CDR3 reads TGTGCCATCACAGGGGATTCCTACAATGAGCAGTTCTTC. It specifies CAITGDSYNEQFF.